Listed below are T cell receptor beta chains from one sample, sequenced in a study of T cells in Graves' hyperthyroidism and ophthalmopathy. In TCRdb, the multiplex PCR reads were re-called with MiXCR into one record per CDR3 protein. The top ten hold 32% of the sample, which has 300,000 to 450,000 distinct CDR3 sequences, about 15% seen once. The material sequenced was blood. These receptor sequences come from a woman aged 25 to 39 with Graves' hyperthyroidism. Both conserved end residues are part of each CDR3. A D gene is named only where the DNA matches it firmly. Size is omitted from some rows. Given values are once, few, many or a class for expanded clones.

TRBJ2-1,TRBV12-3/TRBV12-4,TRBD2,few,CTSSSLGSGDRFF,TGTACCAGCAGTTCCCTAGGTAGCGGGGATAGGTTCTTC
TRBJ2-1,TRBV5-1,-,many,CASSLSGSGSSSYNEQFF,TGCGCCAGCAGCTTGTCCGGAAGCGGGTCGAGCTCCTACAATGAGCAGTTCTTC
TRBJ2-3,TRBV12-3/TRBV12-4,-,-,CASSFGQSTDTQYF,TGTGCCAGCAGTTTTGGACAAAGCACAGATACGCAGTATTTT
TRBJ1-2,TRBV30,-,many,CAGTVANYGYTF,TGTGCCGGGACTGTAGCTAACTATGGCTACACCTTC
TRBJ2-6,TRBV3-1,TRBD2,-,CASSPQTSGGYSGANVLTF,TGTGCCAGCAGCCCCCAGACTAGCGGGGGTTACTCTGGGGCCAACGTCCTGACTTTC
TRBJ2-6,TRBV5-1,TRBD1,few,CASSSLTGSPPGANVLTF,TGCGCCAGCAGCTCCTTGACAGGGAGCCCACCTGGGGCCAACGTCCTGACTTTC
TRBJ1-6,TRBV20-1,TRBD1,few,CSALTGTVDPIRGSPLHF,TGCAGTGCGCTCACGGGGACAGTGGACCCTATTCGCGGGTCACCCCTCCACTTT
TRBJ2-7,TRBV11-1,-,-,CASSLVGRSPTYEQYF,TGTGCCAGCAGCTTAGTCGGACGCTCTCCGACCTACGAGCAGTACTTC
TRBJ1-1,TRBV18,TRBD1,many,CASSPRDTQGGTEAFF,TGTGCCAGCTCACCACGAGATACCCAGGGGGGAACTGAAGCTTTCTTT
TRBJ1-5,TRBV20-1,TRBD1,many,CSARDLGRGQQPQHF,TGCAGTGCTAGAGATCTGGGCAGGGGGCAACAGCCCCAGCATTTT
TRBJ2-7,TRBV12-3/TRBV12-4,TRBD1,many,CASSLSGQTYEQYF,TGTGCCAGCAGTTTGTCGGGACAGACCTACGAGCAGTACTTC
TRBJ2-1,TRBV24-1,-,many,CATSYGRATNNEQFF,TGTGCCACCAGCTATGGGCGGGCTACCAACAATGAGCAGTTCTTC
TRBJ2-7,TRBV5-1,-,few,CASSGRSLDEQYF,TGCGCCAGCAGTGGTCGGAGTCTCGACGAGCAGTACTTC
TRBJ1-2,TRBV3-1,-,-,CASSQDLSGAYGYTF,TGTGCCAGCAGCCAAGATCTCTCGGGGGCCTATGGCTACACCTTC
TRBJ1-4,TRBV4-1,TRBD1,few,CASSVDRGREKPFF,TGCGCCAGCAGCGTCGACAGGGGGCGAGAAAAACCGTTTTTT
TRBJ1-1,TRBV13,-,-,CASSLWGGNTEAFF,TGTGCCAGCAGCTTATGGGGGGGGAACACTGAAGCTTTCTTT
TRBJ1-2,TRBV12-3/TRBV12-4,TRBD1,many,CASSTWDRGMIGYTF,TGTGCCAGCAGCACCTGGGACAGGGGGATGATTGGCTACACCTTC
TRBJ2-1,TRBV5-1,TRBD2,many,CASSLKSSGTNEQFF,TGCGCCAGCAGCTTGAAGTCTAGCGGGACCAATGAGCAGTTCTTC
TRBJ1-5,TRBV7-2,TRBD1,many,CASSRQGAWQPQHF,TGTGCCAGCAGCAGACAGGGGGCTTGGCAGCCCCAGCATTTT
TRBJ2-3,TRBV3-1,TRBD2,few,CASSLVTSLQYF,TGTGCCAGCAGCCTCGTGACTAGCCTGCAGTATTTT
TRBJ2-7,TRBV7-2,TRBD2,-,CASSPTSGSTGDEQYF,TGTGCCAGCAGCCCGACTAGCGGTAGCACCGGGGACGAGCAGTACTTC
TRBJ2-3,TRBV4-1,TRBD2,few,CASSPVAGEIDTQYF,TGCGCCAGCAGCCCCGTAGCGGGAGAAATCGATACGCAGTATTTT
TRBJ2-1,TRBV7-9,TRBD1,many,CASSDSTGVSYNEQFF,TGTGCCAGCAGCGATTCTACAGGGGTCTCCTACAATGAGCAGTTCTTC
TRBJ1-1,TRBV4-2,-,few,CASSQDPDGTTEAFF,TGTGCCAGCAGCCAAGATCCGGACGGAACCACTGAAGCTTTCTTT
TRBJ1-2,TRBV20-1,TRBD1,many,CSATGTGYGYTF,TGCAGTGCCACCGGGACAGGCTATGGCTACACCTTC
TRBJ2-1,TRBV6-5,TRBD2,-,CASSYSSSGNYNEQFF,TGTGCCAGCAGTTACTCATCTAGCGGGAACTACAATGAGCAGTTCTTC
TRBJ2-1,TRBV9,TRBD1,once,CASSIGQGDEQFF,TGTGCCAGCAGCATAGGACAGGGTGATGAGCAGTTCTTC
TRBJ2-1,TRBV9,-,-,CASSVSTVGNNEQFF,TGTGCCAGCAGCGTAAGTACAGTAGGCAACAATGAGCAGTTCTTC
TRBJ2-7,TRBV3-1,TRBD2,few,CASSPAGGREQYF,TGTGCCAGCAGCCCCGCGGGGGGCAGGGAGCAGTACTTC
TRBJ2-3,TRBV9,-,-,CASSVRGGSSTDTQYF,TGTGCCAGCAGCGTACGGGGCGGTTCTAGCACAGATACGCAGTATTTT
TRBJ2-7,TRBV14,TRBD2,few,CASSQDGPSGPPSSGEQYF,TGTGCCAGCAGCCAAGATGGGCCTAGCGGGCCTCCTTCGTCGGGCGAGCAGTACTTC
TRBJ2-2,TRBV5-1,-,-,CASSRRDTYTGELFF,TGCGCCAGCAGCCGCCGGGACACATACACCGGGGAGCTGTTTTTT